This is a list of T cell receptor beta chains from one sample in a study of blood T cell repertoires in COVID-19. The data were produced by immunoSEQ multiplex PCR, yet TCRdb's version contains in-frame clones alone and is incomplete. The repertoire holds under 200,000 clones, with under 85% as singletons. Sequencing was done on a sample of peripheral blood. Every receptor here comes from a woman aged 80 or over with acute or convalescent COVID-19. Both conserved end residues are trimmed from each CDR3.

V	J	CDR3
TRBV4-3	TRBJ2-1	ASSHTWRDSYNEQF
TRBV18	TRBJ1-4	ASSRQGGSNEKLF
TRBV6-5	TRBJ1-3	ASRTGPSGNTIY
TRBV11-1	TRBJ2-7	ASSSVGGGVYEQY
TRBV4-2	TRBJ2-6	ASSLIRDWLRTGGAGANVLT
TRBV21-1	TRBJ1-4	ASSKRPTLLTHATNEKLF
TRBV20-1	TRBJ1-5	SASSNRVNQPQH
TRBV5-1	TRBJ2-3	ASSLLVSADTQY
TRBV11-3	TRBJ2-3	ASSLGGKGADTQY
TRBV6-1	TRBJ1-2	ASSEDLRSYGYT
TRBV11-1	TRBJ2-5	ASSSGQRQETQY
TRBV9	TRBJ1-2	ASSVADILQGYT
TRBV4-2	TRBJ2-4	ASSQGLAGGRAKNIQY
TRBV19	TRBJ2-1	ASSLSGGNEQF
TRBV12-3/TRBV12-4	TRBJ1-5	ASSLPDQPQH
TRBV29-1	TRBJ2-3	SVVAGGPDTQY
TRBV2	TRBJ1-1	ASSTETVMNTEAF
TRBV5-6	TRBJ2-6	ASSLSPGSSGANVLT
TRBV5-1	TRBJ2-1	ASSQNYNEQF
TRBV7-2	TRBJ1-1	ASSLVGSGQGTEAF
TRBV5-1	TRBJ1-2	ASSFRTPGQGTGGYT
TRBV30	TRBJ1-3	AWQSSGNTIY
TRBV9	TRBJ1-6	ASSVGTGNSPLH
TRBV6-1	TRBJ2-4	ASSEWGDGNIQY
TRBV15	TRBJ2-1	ATSRDNQGASVEQF
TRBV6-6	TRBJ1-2	ASSYPDREHGYT
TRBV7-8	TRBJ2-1	ASSFSGGTTYNEQF
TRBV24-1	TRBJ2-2	ATSVRGTGELF
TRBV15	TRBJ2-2	ATSRSLGGQRTGELF
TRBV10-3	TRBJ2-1	AAARGPLEEQF
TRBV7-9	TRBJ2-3	ASSLGLVLSTDTQY
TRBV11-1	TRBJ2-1	ASSFSSGGSYNEQF
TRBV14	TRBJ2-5	ASSPDWETQY
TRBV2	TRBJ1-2	ASSEIGSTNYGYT
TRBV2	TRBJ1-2	ASRNTPGVGGYT
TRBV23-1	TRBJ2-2	ASSQTRTGEGTPGELF
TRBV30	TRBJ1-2	AWSGTGNYGYT
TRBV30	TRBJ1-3	AWSVLLVPPGNTIY
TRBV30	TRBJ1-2	AWSVDSRYLNYGYT
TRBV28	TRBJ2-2	ASKPGQGNTGELF
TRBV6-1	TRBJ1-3	ASSEALRTEGNTIY
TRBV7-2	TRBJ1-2	ASSLGTGPFYGYT
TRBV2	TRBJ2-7	ASSDDRGNSYEQY
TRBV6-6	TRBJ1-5	ASSYLLNQPQH
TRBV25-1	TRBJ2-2	ASSPWAGGKLGELF
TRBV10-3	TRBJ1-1	AISQVNTEAF
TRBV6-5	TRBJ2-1	ASSYIGARYNEQF
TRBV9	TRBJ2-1	ASSVAGVAGAGEQF
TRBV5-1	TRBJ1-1	ASSLYGGDTEAF
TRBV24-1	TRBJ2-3	ATSSGRIADTQY
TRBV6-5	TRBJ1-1	ASGQLSEAF
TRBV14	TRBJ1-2	ASSPREGQNLAYGYT
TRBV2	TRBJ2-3	ASKSPQGTDTQY
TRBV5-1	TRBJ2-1	ASSLVRVQGYNEQF
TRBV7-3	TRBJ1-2	ASSPNTGFGYT
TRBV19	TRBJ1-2	ASSRSQGADYGYT
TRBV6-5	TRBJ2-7	ASSYSMAGAYEQY
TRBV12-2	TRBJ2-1	ASRFPGLASILNNEQF
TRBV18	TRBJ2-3	ASSPGGALSTDTQY